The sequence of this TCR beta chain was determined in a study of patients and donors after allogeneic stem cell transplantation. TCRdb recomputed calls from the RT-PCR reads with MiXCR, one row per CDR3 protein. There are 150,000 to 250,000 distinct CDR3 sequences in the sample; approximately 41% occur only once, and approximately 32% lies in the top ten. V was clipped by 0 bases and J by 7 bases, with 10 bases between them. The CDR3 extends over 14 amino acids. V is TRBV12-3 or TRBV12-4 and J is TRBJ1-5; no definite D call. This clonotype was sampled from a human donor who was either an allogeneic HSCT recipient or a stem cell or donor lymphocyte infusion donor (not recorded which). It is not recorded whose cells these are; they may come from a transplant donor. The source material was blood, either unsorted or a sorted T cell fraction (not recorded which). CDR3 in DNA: TGTGCCAGCAGTTTAGCGGCCCGTGAGCAGCCCCAGCATTTT. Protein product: CASSLAAREQPQHF.